These T cell receptor beta chains were read from a single sample in a study of shared clonotypes between healthy human individuals. Data came from immunoSEQ multiplex PCR; TCRdb stores just in-frame clones and leaves some out. This table holds 2 million to 2.5 million clones, about nine tenths found once. Sequencing used naive CD4+ T cells from PBMCs. The receptors come from a young man in good health. Some clones in this sample may be carry-over from other donors' samples. Each CDR3 is given with its conserved first and last residue. A D gene is named only where the DNA matches it firmly.

v_call	d_call	j_call	cdr3_nt	cdr3_aa
TRBV11-3	-	TRBJ2-5	TGTGCCAGCAGCCGCGGATTCGGGGTCGCGGAGACCCAGTACTTC	CASSRGFGVAETQYF
TRBV5-1	-	TRBJ2-1	TGCGCCAGCAGCATCGGGACTCCCTCCTACAATGAGCAGTTCTTC	CASSIGTPSYNEQFF
TRBV4-1	-	TRBJ1-4	TGCGCCAGCAGGGCCGCCTGGGATCCTGGAGGAAAACTGTTTTTT	CASRAAWDPGGKLFF
TRBV28	-	TRBJ1-2	TGTGCCAGCAGAAAAGGGCCAGGCCATGGCTACACCTTC	CASRKGPGHGYTF
TRBV28	-	TRBJ2-5	TGTGCCAGCAGTTCCCCGACTTGGGGCCAAGAGACCCAGTACTTC	CASSSPTWGQETQYF
TRBV28	-	TRBJ2-3	TGTGCCAGCAGTTCGGGACTCTACTACCCAGATACGCAGTATTTT	CASSSGLYYPDTQYF
TRBV11-2	TRBD2	TRBJ2-3	TGTGCCAGCAGCCCATCGAAACTAGCGGGAAAGCAGTATTTT	CASSPSKLAGKQYF
TRBV5-8	TRBD2	TRBJ2-7	TGTGCCAGCAGCTTGGCGGGGGGTGGTAGTGTGCAGTACTTC	CASSLAGGGSVQYF
TRBV28	TRBD1	TRBJ2-7	TGTGCCAGCAGTTCCGGGACAGGGGGCAAGTACGAGCAGTACTTC	CASSSGTGGKYEQYF
TRBV7-3	-	TRBJ2-3	TGTGCCAGCAGCTTAAACCGGGGGACTTCTGGTATTACAGATACGCAGTATTTT	CASSLNRGTSGITDTQYF
TRBV7-3	TRBD1	TRBJ2-1	TGTGCCAGCAGCGCAACCGGGACAGGGTCCTACAATGAGCAGTTCTTC	CASSATGTGSYNEQFF
TRBV5-6	TRBD1	TRBJ1-5	TGTGCCAGCAGCACCTCCGGGACAGGGGTTTTGGGCAATCAGCCCCAGCATTTT	CASSTSGTGVLGNQPQHF
TRBV19	-	TRBJ1-5	TGTGCCAGTAGTATTTATGTACAGTTTGGCAATCAGCCCCAGCATTTT	CASSIYVQFGNQPQHF
TRBV27	TRBD1	TRBJ2-4	TGTGCCAGCAGTCCGGACAGGGTAGCCAAAAACATTCAGTACTTC	CASSPDRVAKNIQYF
TRBV7-8	TRBD1	TRBJ2-7	TGTGCCAGCAGCCCGTTGAGACAGGGGTCGTACGAGCAGTACTTC	CASSPLRQGSYEQYF
TRBV10-1	TRBD1	TRBJ2-2	TGCGCCAGCAGTCCCGACAGGGTGGGCACCGGGGAGCTGTTTTTT	CASSPDRVGTGELFF